The 20 T cell receptor beta chains reported below all come from one sample, sequenced in a study of Ad26.COV2.S vaccination and SARS-CoV-2 variants. Using immunoSEQ multiplex PCR, the repertoire was profiled, and TCRdb retains in-frame clones only, with some absent. This repertoire shows roughly 180,000 clones, roughly nine tenths found once; its top ten account for about 5.5%. Sequencing was performed on peripheral blood, taken after recovery from COVID-19. The receptors derive from a human donor who had recovered from COVID-19.

This rearrangement joins TRBV6-1 to TRBJ1-2; D may be TRBD1 (5 bases). Germline assignment: CDR1 MNHNS and CDR2 SASEGT. The CDR3 is 15 amino acids. Trimming cost V 1 base and J 4 bases, with 13 bases left between them. CDR3 in DNA: TGTGCCAGCAGTGAAGACGGTGGGGGGAGCTATGGCTACACCTTC. It encodes CASSEDGGGSYGYTF.

This rearrangement joins TRBV6-5 to TRBJ2-5, with D uncertain. Per germline, CDR1 MNHEY and CDR2 SVGAGI. The CDR3 is made up of 13 amino acids. V gave up 5 bases and J gave up 1 base, with 8 bases separating them. In DNA, the CDR3 is TGTGCCAGCAGTCTCTCTATCCAAGAGACCCAGTACTTC. Its protein product is CASSLSIQETQYF.

The chain carries TRBV28 and TRBJ1-4; 7 positions agree with TRBD1. This CDR3 is built from 14 residues. Germline V CDR1 and CDR2: MDHEN, SYDVKM. Trimming at V came to 2 bases and at J to 10 bases, leaving 7 bases not matched to a gene. Here the CDR3 DNA reads TGTGCCAGCAGTTTAGGGCAGGGGGAGGGAAAACTGTTTTTT. Translation gives CASSLGQGEGKLFF.

The chain joins TRBV9 to TRBJ1-6; D not certain. Germline CDR1 reads SGDLS; CDR2 reads YYNGEE. V dropped 4 bases and J dropped 5 bases, with 13 bases sitting between them. The CDR3 is 15 amino acids. The CDR3 DNA reads as TGTGCCAGCAGCCTTGGTCCCGGTGATAATTCACCCCTCCACTTT. Translated: CASSLGPGDNSPLHF.

The chain employs TRBV7-2 and TRBJ2-3, with D tentatively TRBD1 or TRBD2 (6 bases each). The CDR3 extends over 13 amino acids. The germline V and J ends were trimmed by 5 bases and 6 bases, with 12 bases remaining between them. CDR1 is SGHTA and CDR2 is FQGNSA in the germline V gene. The DNA of the CDR3 is TGTGCCAGCAGCCCCCGGGGGCTGGATACGCAGTATTTT. Encoded protein: CASSPRGLDTQYF.

The chain links TRBV5-5 to TRBJ1-6; D unclear. The ends were cut back, 2 bases at V and 7 bases at J, with 16 bases in the middle. This CDR3 region has 16 residues. In germline, CDR1 is SGHKS, CDR2 YYEKEE (reference sequence). The chain's CDR3 is CASSFLDSSGNSPLHF. The DNA for the CDR3 is TGTGCCAGCAGCTTTTTAGATTCTTCGGGCAATTCACCCCTCCACTTT.

The rearrangement links TRBV18 to TRBJ2-3; 9 bases are a match to TRBD2. The CDR3 contains 15 residues. J was trimmed by 0 bases and V by 3 bases; bases with no gene match: 1. CDR1 is KGHSH, CDR2 LQKENI, per germline. CDR3 sequence reads: CASSPLAGSTDTQYF. Here the CDR3 DNA reads TGTGCCAGCTCACCCCTAGCGGGGAGCACAGATACGCAGTATTTT.

Comments on this clone: Other DNA variants within this sample encode the same CDR3. The V gene is TRBV5-1, the J gene TRBJ2-7; D ambiguous. CDR3 size: 12 residues. Germline CDR1 reads SGHRS; CDR2 reads YFSETQ. Between the trimmed V and J ends, which lost 0 bases and 3 bases, there was a span of 4 bases. The CDR3 here is CASSLEGYEQYF. The CDR3, as DNA: TGCGCCAGCAGCTTGGAGGGCTACGAGCAGTACTTC. The full variable domain, its missing parts supplied by reference TRBV5-1 and TRBJ2-7, is KAGVTQTPRYLIKTRGQQVTLSCSPISGHRSVSWYQQTPGQGLQFLFEYFSETQRNKGNFPGRFSGRQFSNSRSEMNVSTLELGDSALYLCASSLEGYEQYFGPGTRLTVT.

This clone was seen a single time. As the CDR3 is not closed by the conserved phenylalanine or tryptophan, this likely results from a read error. The limits of the CDR3 on the DNA are not certain, so only TCRdb's listed CDR3 is given. The genes are TRBV27 and TRBJ1-2. The CDR3 length equals 9 residues, ends included. CDR1 is MNHEY, CDR2 SMNVEV, per germline (reference sequence). CDR3 sequence reads: CASSPSLHL.

The chain has TRBV5-1 and TRBJ2-2; D is perhaps TRBD1 or TRBD2 (6 bases each). Trimming removed 4 bases from V and 4 bases from J, with 11 bases in between. Germline values: CDR1 SGHRS, CDR2 YFSETQ. The CDR3 length is 14 residues. The CDR3 DNA sequence: TGCGCCAGCAGCCGAGGAGGGGGCACCGGGGAGCTGTTTTTT. This sequence encodes CASSRGGGTGELFF.

V gene TRBV5-1 combines with J gene TRBJ2-7; 8 nucleotides line up with TRBD2. CDR3 length equals 13 residues. Per germline, CDR1 SGHRS and CDR2 YFSETQ. V lost 4 bases, J lost 6 bases, and 6 bases stayed unmatched. CDR3: CASSPAGGGEQYF. In nucleotides, the CDR3 is TGCGCCAGCAGCCCGGCGGGAGGAGGCGAGCAGTACTTC. Variable domain in full (rest from reference TRBV5-1 and TRBJ2-7): KAGVTQTPRYLIKTRGQQVTLSCSPISGHRSVSWYQQTPGQGLQFLFEYFSETQRNKGNFPGRFSGRQFSNSRSEMNVSTLELGDSALYLCASSPAGGGEQYFGPGTRLTVT.

The chain has TRBV5-6 and TRBJ2-1; D perhaps matches TRBD2 (5 bases). The V gene's germline CDR1 is SGHDT and CDR2 YYEEEE. The CDR3 is 13 amino acids. V shed 3 bases and J shed 5 bases, with 9 bases lying between them. In DNA form, the CDR3 reads TGTGCCAGCAGCTCAAGGGAGAACAATGAGCAGTTCTTC. Its protein is CASSSRENNEQFF.

The rearrangement joins TRBV6-6 to TRBJ1-1; D is unresolved. This CDR3 spans 14 amino acids. The V end was cut by 2 bases, the J end by 1 base, with 8 bases between. Germline CDR1 and CDR2: MNHNY and SVGAGI (reference sequence). CDR3 DNA sequence: TGTGCCAGCAGTTACCTTGCGGAGAACACTGAAGCTTTCTTT. It specifies CASSYLAENTEAFF.

In nucleotides, the CDR3 is TGCAGCGTTGACTCAGGGGCCTATGGCTACACCTTC. Protein: CSVDSGAYGYTF. The V gene is TRBV29-1, the J gene TRBJ1-2, with TRBD1 as a possible D gene (6 bases). V shed 3 bases and J shed 4 bases, with 9 bases lying between them. This CDR3 spans 12 amino acids. The germline V gene has CDR1 SQVTM and CDR2 ANQGSEA.

CDR3 in amino acids: CASSGQGNTEAFF. CDR3 bases: TGTGCCAGCAGTGGACAGGGGAACACTGAAGCTTTCTTT. The J gene is TRBJ1-1, the V gene TRBV27, with 8 nucleotides matching TRBD1. Germline values: CDR1 MNHEY, CDR2 SMNVEV (reference sequence). The CDR3 is 13 residues long. With 5 bases clipped from V and 1 base from J, the junction kept 0 bases outside the gene matches.

CDR3 bases: TGTGCCAGCTCACCGGACAGGGTGGACACTGAAGCTTTCTTT. Translating gives CASSPDRVDTEAFF. This chain connects TRBV18 to TRBJ1-1, with 8 bases that match TRBD1. Germline assignment: CDR1 KGHSH and CDR2 LQKENI. There are 14 residues in the CDR3. The V segment lost 3 bases and the J segment 3 bases; nucleotides outside the gene matches: 3.

The chain employs TRBV19 and TRBJ2-3; no clear D. V was clipped by 4 bases and J by 6 bases, with 11 bases between them. The V gene's germline CDR1 is LNHDA and CDR2 SQIVND (reference sequence). The CDR3 has 13 residues. The CDR3 DNA reads TGTGCCAGTAGTAGTCCCCCTGCCGATACGCAGTATTTT. Translation: CASSSPPADTQYF.

The chain recombines TRBV9 with TRBJ1-2; a possible D gene is TRBD1 (6 bases). The V end lost 1 base, the J end lost 4 bases, and 14 bases lay between the germline ends. The germline V gene has CDR1 SGDLS and CDR2 YYNGEE. The CDR3 spans 15 residues. In DNA, the CDR3 is TGTGCCAGCAGCGTACGACAGGATCCTGTCTATGGCTACACCTTC. This sequence encodes CASSVRQDPVYGYTF.

This chain joins TRBV30 and TRBJ1-2; D call uncertain. The V and J ends lost 2 bases and 0 bases respectively, with 13 bases between them. The CDR3 runs 15 residues. CDR1 is GTSNPN and CDR2 is SVGIG in the germline V gene (reference sequence). CDR3 loop: CAWSPQTTSNYGYTF. Here the CDR3 DNA reads TGTGCCTGGAGTCCCCAGACTACCTCTAACTATGGCTACACCTTC.

This clone was seen a single time. J is TRBJ1-2 and V is TRBV28; a weak D match, TRBD1 (5 bases). This CDR3 contains 15 residues. The V end was cut by 6 bases, the J end by 8 bases, with 22 bases between. The germline V gene encodes CDR1 MDHEN and CDR2 SYDVKM. CDR3: CASRLIEGPRWGYTF. Here the CDR3 DNA reads TGTGCCAGCAGGTTAATAGAGGGGCCTCGGTGGGGCTACACCTTC.